This entry lists 19 T cell receptor beta chains sequenced from one sample in a study of regulatory dendritic cells for organ transplantation. Sorted subsets were CFSE-labeled and cultured roughly five days with allogeneic dendritic cells. Their specific antigens are unknown. Profiling relied on immunoSEQ multiplex PCR, and the TCRdb table lists in-frame clones only, not all of them. The sample contains roughly 11,000 clones, about nine tenths of which appear only once. The sample was naive CD8+ T cells from blood cultured with dendritic cells. The subset was: CD45RA+ naive T cells. The receptors shown here come from a human donor in good health.

The chain joins TRBV7-9 to TRBJ2-2; D call uncertain. The V gene's germline CDR1 is SEHNR and CDR2 FQNEAQ (reference sequence). The CDR3 loop spans 11 amino acids. The V end lost 6 bases, the J end lost 8 bases, and 7 bases lay between the germline ends. CDR3 in amino acids: CASRYNGELFF. The CDR3 bases are TGTGCCAGCAGGTACAATGGGGAGCTGTTTTTT.

The chain employs TRBV15 and TRBJ1-3; D gene unclear. CDR3 length equals 13 residues. The germline V and J ends were trimmed by 1 base and 4 bases, with 5 bases remaining between them. The V gene's germline CDR1 is LNHNV and CDR2 YYDKDF (reference sequence). CDR3 sequence reads: CATSRGGGNTIYF. The DNA of the CDR3 is TGTGCCACCAGCAGAGGAGGCGGAAACACCATATATTTT.

V gene TRBV28 combines with J gene TRBJ2-2, with D uncertain. Per the germline V gene, CDR1 is MDHEN and CDR2 is SYDVKM. V dropped 2 bases and J dropped 7 bases, with 2 bases sitting between them. This CDR3 region has 11 residues. The CDR3 DNA follows: TGTGCCAGCAGTTTAAGCGGGGAGCTGTTTTTT. It specifies CASSLSGELFF.

As DNA, the CDR3 is TGTGCCAGCAGGCCCGGGCTCCGGGACCCCTACGAGCAGTACTTC. It translates to CASRPGLRDPYEQYF. This chain links TRBV2 with TRBJ2-5, with D possibly being TRBD1 or TRBD2 (5 bases each). The J call is doubtful: the DNA matches TRBJ2-7 better. The CDR3 is 15 amino acids. The germline V gene has CDR1 SNHLY and CDR2 FYNNEI.

V and J are TRBV10-3 and TRBJ1-3; unclear D gene. The CDR3 runs 16 residues. V lost 3 bases and J 4 bases, leaving 16 bases between the germline ends. CDR1 is ENHRY and CDR2 is SYGVKD in the germline V gene. CDR3 in amino acids: CAISESFGRDGNTIYF. Here the CDR3 DNA reads TGTGCCATCAGTGAATCCTTTGGACGAGACGGAAACACCATATATTTT.

This clone showed up just a few times. This chain links TRBV5-4 with TRBJ2-7; D call uncertain. Germline V CDR1 and CDR2: SGHNT, YYREEE (reference sequence). The V end was cut by 1 base, the J end by 2 bases, with 13 bases between. This CDR3 has 15 amino acids. The DNA for the CDR3 is TGTGCCAGCAGCTTGAGCTGGGCAGGAACCTACGAGCAGTACTTC. It specifies CASSLSWAGTYEQYF.

The chain combines TRBV2 with TRBJ1-1, with 9 bases matching TRBD1. J lost 6 bases, V lost 0 bases, and 2 bases had no gene match. There are 14 residues in the CDR3. Germline-derived CDR1 and CDR2 are SNHLY and FYNNEI. The CDR3 loop reads CASSEAGQGSEAFF. The CDR3 bases are TGTGCCAGCAGTGAAGCGGGACAGGGATCTGAAGCTTTCTTT. Drawing the rest from reference TRBV2 and TRBJ1-1, the complete variable domain is EPEVTQTPSHQVTQMGQEVILRCVPISNHLYFYWYRQILGQKVEFLVSFYNNEISEKSEIFDDQFSVERPDGSNFTLKIRSTKLEDSAMYFCASSEAGQGSEAFFGQGTRLTVV.

This sequence joins TRBV19 and TRBJ2-1, with a possible D match to TRBD2 (6 bases). The CDR3 totals 13 residues. V dropped 4 bases and J dropped 9 bases, with 13 bases sitting between them. Germline V gene data show CDR1 as LNHDA and CDR2 as SQIVND (reference sequence). The CDR3 DNA reads TGTGCCAGTAGTAGCGGTCTTAGCGGTGAGCAGTTCTTC. Protein product: CASSSGLSGEQFF.

This sequence joins TRBV4-3 and TRBJ1-2; possibly TRBD1 for D (5 bases). CDR3 length equals 14 residues. Germline V gene lookup returns CDR1 LGHNA and CDR2 YSLEER. The germline V and J ends were trimmed by 0 bases and 3 bases, with 8 bases remaining between them. Written as DNA, the CDR3 is TGCGCCAGCAGCCAAGATCGGGGGGACTATGGCTACACCTTC. This codes for CASSQDRGDYGYTF.

This sequence joins TRBV9 and TRBJ2-3, with D unclear. CDR3 length: 12 residues. Germline lookup yields CDR1 SGDLS and CDR2 YYNGEE. V was trimmed by 0 bases and J by 5 bases, leaving 4 bases between them. CDR3 amino acids: CASSVDGDTQYF. Here the CDR3 DNA reads TGTGCCAGCAGCGTAGATGGAGATACGCAGTATTTT. Using reference TRBV9 and TRBJ2-3 for the parts outside the CDR3, the full variable domain is DSGVTQTPKHLITATGQRVTLRCSPRSGDLSVYWYQQSLDQGLQFLIQYYNGEERAKGNILERFSAQQFPDLHSELNLSSLELGDSALYFCASSVDGDTQYFGPGTRLTVL.

The gene calls are TRBV19 and TRBJ1-2; D gene unclear. The CDR3 has 15 residues. The ends were cut back, 0 bases at V and 5 bases at J, with 13 bases in the middle. The germline CDR1 and CDR2 sequences are LNHDA and SQIVND (reference sequence). The CDR3 DNA sequence: TGTGCCAGTAGTATAGACAGGAATACCTTTTATGGCTACACCTTC. Its protein product is CASSIDRNTFYGYTF.

The chain joins TRBV4-1 to TRBJ2-5; D possibly corresponds to TRBD2 (6 bases). CDR3 length: 13 residues. CDR1 is MGHRA, CDR2 YSYEKL, per germline. Trimming cost V 3 bases and J 5 bases, with 10 bases left between them. CDR3 protein: CASSHTGGETQYF. The CDR3 DNA sequence: TGCGCCAGCAGCCATACAGGAGGGGAGACCCAGTACTTC.

CDR3: CASSVGETGVVGELFF. In nucleotides, the CDR3 is TGTGCCAGCAGCGTAGGCGAGACAGGGGTGGTCGGGGAGCTGTTTTTT. This sequence joins TRBV9 and TRBJ2-2; 8 nucleotides line up with TRBD1. This CDR3 is built from 16 residues. Germline V gene lookup returns CDR1 SGDLS and CDR2 YYNGEE. V was pared by 0 bases and J by 7 bases, with 8 bases of the junction left unmatched.

The V call is TRBV7-6, the J call TRBJ1-4; D is perhaps TRBD1 (6 bases). The ends were cut back, 1 base at V and 11 bases at J, with 8 bases in the middle. Germline assignment: CDR1 SGHVS and CDR2 FNYEAQ. The CDR3 has 12 residues. The chain's CDR3 is CASSLGTGKLFF. In nucleotides, the CDR3 is TGTGCCAGCAGCTTAGGTACAGGGAAACTGTTTTTT.

The chain employs TRBV27 and TRBJ2-7, with a possible D match to TRBD1 (6 bases). The V gene lost 4 bases and the J gene lost 1 base, with 8 bases spanning the gap. This CDR3 is built from 13 residues. CDR1 is MNHEY, CDR2 SMNVEV, per germline (reference sequence). CDR3 in amino acids: CASSWDTSYEQYF. Here the CDR3 DNA reads TGTGCCAGCAGTTGGGACACATCCTACGAGCAGTACTTC.

This chain joins TRBV9 and TRBJ1-2; 8 positions agree with TRBD1. The CDR3 is 13 amino acids. With 4 bases clipped from V and 6 bases from J, the junction kept 5 bases outside the gene matches. Germline V gives CDR1 SGDLS, CDR2 YYNGEE. Here the CDR3 DNA reads TGTGCCAGCAGCAAGACAGGGGTTAATGGCTACACCTTC. The encoded protein is CASSKTGVNGYTF.

The chain uses TRBV21-1 and TRBJ2-7; the table's D gene call, TRBD2, was not cross checked with the DNA. TRBV21-1 is recorded as a pseudogene. The CDR3 has 15 residues. The CDR3 region has the DNA TGTGCCAGCAGCCCCAGAGGGCGTGCTAGCCACGAGCAGTACTTC. This gives the protein CASSPRGRASHEQYF.

V gene TRBV25-1 combines with J gene TRBJ2-5; D is unresolved. The CDR3 consists of 13 residues. Trimming left V 1 base short and J 3 bases short, with 6 bases between. The germline CDR1 and CDR2 sequences are MGHDK and SYGVNS. This CDR3 reads CASSEWTEETQYF. CDR3 nucleotide sequence: TGTGCCAGCAGTGAATGGACGGAAGAGACCCAGTACTTC.

In this sample, this clone turned up a few times. The gene calls are TRBV7-9 and TRBJ1-6; D not resolved. This CDR3 is 13 amino acids long. Germline CDR1 reads SEHNR; CDR2 reads FQNEAQ (reference sequence). Trimming removed 7 bases from V and 9 bases from J, with 13 bases in between. The CDR3 here is CASKDTRRSPLHF. DNA of the CDR3: TGTGCCAGCAAAGACACGAGGCGTTCACCCCTCCACTTT.